This T cell receptor beta chain appears in the sequencing data of a study of T-cell reconstitution after alpha-beta-depleted transplantation in children. V dropped 4 bases and J dropped 2; count of bases not matched to a gene: 5. In germline, CDR1 is DFQATT, CDR2 SNEGSKA (reference sequence). The CDR3 is 13 amino acids. The TCRbeta library incorporated unique molecular identifiers. From the PCR reads, TCRdb called clonotypes with MiXCR, one entry per CDR3 protein. Of about 250,000 distinct CDR3 sequences in the sample, more than 20% are singletons; the top ten hold under 5.5%. General study points: Surviving recipient T cells and thymic progenitors produced the high day-60 TCRbeta diversity seen in some patients.

Worth noting for this clonotype: Its antigen is unknown.

This chain uses TRBV20-1 with TRBJ2-7; 7 bases line up with TRBD1. Material: PBMCs, mostly from graft donor cells, obtained 360 days after TCRalphabeta/CD19-depleted stem cell transplant. The origin of this receptor is a female patient aged 2-15 years who had a stem cell transplant for congenital amegakaryocytic thrombocytopenia, so the T cells may come from the graft donor. DNA for the CDR3: TGCAGTGCTACCCGGGACAGCCCCTACGAGCAGTACTTC. This gives the protein CSATRDSPYEQYF.